The 25 T cell receptor beta chains in this list originate from one sample, sequenced in a study of Ad26.COV2.S vaccination and SARS-CoV-2 variants (dated by TCRdb to about 2021). The library was prepared using the immunoSEQ multiplex PCR assay. TCRdb stores this immuneACCESS table with in-frame sequences only. Part of the clones is absent; in the studies checked, under half of the shortfall reflects unresolved V genes, and no reason is known for the rest. The sample includes hundreds of thousands of clones, with roughly 87% observed a single time. About 3% of the sample is held by the ten biggest clonotypes. The sample's treatment or condition label is to be understood as: over 15 received Ad26.COV2.S at low or high dose, single or two shots; roughly five received placebo; per-sample allocation not given. For vaccine and placebo recipients, the sequenced repertoires came from samples collected on day 63 after the first injection.

The sequenced sample was peripheral blood, obtained in a trial of Ad26.COV2.S vaccine versus placebo. Receptors originate from a person aged 18-65 years who received the Ad26.COV2.S COVID-19 vaccine or a placebo.

This sequence joins TRBV6-5 and TRBJ2-7; D unresolved. This CDR3 is built from 12 residues. V was clipped by 5 bases and J by 4 bases, with 9 bases between them. The germline V gene encodes CDR1 MNHEY and CDR2 SVGAGI. The CDR3 nucleotides are TGTGCCAGCAGTAACCCTTTATACGAGCAGTACTTC. Translated: CASSNPLYEQYF.

V is TRBV7-9 and J is TRBJ2-6, with D maybe TRBD2 (6 bases). Germline V gives CDR1 SEHNR, CDR2 FQNEAQ (reference sequence). CDR3 size: 13 residues. V was pared by 8 bases and J by 4 bases, with 9 bases between. The CDR3 DNA reads TGTGCCAGCGGAGGGCTAGGGGCCAACGTCCTGACTTTC. Translating gives CASGGLGANVLTF.

The chain couples TRBV5-4 to TRBJ1-2, with a weak D call TRBD1 (5 bases). V lost 0 bases and J lost 8, with 14 bases in between. Germline lookup yields CDR1 SGHNT and CDR2 YYREEE (reference sequence). This CDR3 has 14 residues. CDR3 amino acids: CASSLAYGGLGYTF. For the CDR3, the DNA is TGTGCCAGCAGCTTGGCCTACGGGGGTCTGGGCTACACCTTC.

The rearrangement uses TRBV11-2 and TRBJ1-5, with D possibly TRBD1 on 5 matching bases. V was pared by 5 bases and J by 4 bases, with 15 bases between. This CDR3 comprises 15 residues. The V gene's germline CDR1 is SGHAT and CDR2 FQNNGV. The CDR3, as DNA: TGTGCCAGCAGCGAGACCAGGGCATCAAATCAGCCCCAGCATTTT. Protein: CASSETRASNQPQHF.

The chain recombines TRBV5-1 with TRBJ2-5; 8 bases are a match to TRBD1. The CDR3 is made up of 14 amino acids. The J segment lost 0 bases and the V segment lost 4 bases, leaving 2 bases of the junction unmatched. The germline V gene encodes CDR1 SGHRS and CDR2 YFSETQ. The CDR3 DNA reads as TGCGCCAGCAGCCTGGGACAGGACCAAGAGACCCAGTACTTC. Protein: CASSLGQDQETQYF.

The chain is built from TRBV11-2 and TRBJ2-3; D gene uncertain. From germline, CDR1 is SGHAT and CDR2 FQNNGV. The CDR3 is made up of 14 amino acids. The ends were cut back, 3 bases at V and 0 bases at J, with 7 bases in the middle. CDR3 protein: CASSFSYSTDTQYF. Here the CDR3 DNA reads TGTGCCAGCAGCTTTTCCTATAGCACAGATACGCAGTATTTT.

The rearrangement links TRBV15 to TRBJ2-3; TRBD2 matches at 9 bases. The V and J ends lost 5 bases and 6 bases, in that order; junction bases with no gene match: 9. CDR3 length equals 15 residues. The germline V gene has CDR1 LNHNV and CDR2 YYDKDF (reference sequence). The CDR3 protein is CATSPQAGGPDTQYF. CDR3 nucleotides: TGTGCCACCAGCCCCCAGGCGGGGGGGCCGGATACGCAGTATTTT.

This clone was seen just once. The chain recombines TRBV7-9 with TRBJ1-2; D is possibly TRBD1 (5 bases). The CDR3 consists of 18 residues. Germline V gives CDR1 SEHNR, CDR2 FQNEAQ (reference sequence). Trimming removed 1 base at V and 1 base at J, with 19 bases between. Written as DNA, the CDR3 is TGTGCCAGCAGCTTAGAGAGGTACAGGAGAAACCTTAACTATGGCTACACCTTC. Protein sequence: CASSLERYRRNLNYGYTF.

This chain uses TRBV5-1 with TRBJ2-5, with 12 nucleotides matching TRBD1. The CDR3 is 13 amino acids. Per germline, CDR1 SGHRS and CDR2 YFSETQ. J lost 5 bases, V lost 7 bases, and 3 bases had no gene match. The CDR3 DNA reads as TGCGCCAGCGGGACAGGGGGCAGTGAGACCCAGTACTTC. This translates into CASGTGGSETQYF.

This clone came up once. The chain has TRBV9 and TRBJ1-3; no firm D call. Trimming shortened V by 0 bases and J by 4 bases, and 11 bases separated the two germline ends. There are 15 residues in the CDR3. Germline V gene data show CDR1 as SGDLS and CDR2 as YYNGEE. The DNA for the CDR3 is TGTGCCAGCAGCGTAGAGGGCAGCCCCGGAAACACCATATATTTT. It is translated as CASSVEGSPGNTIYF.

The sample holds one count of this clone. The chain combines TRBV4-1 with TRBJ2-6, with 10 bases lining up with TRBD1. From germline, CDR1 is MGHRA and CDR2 YSYEKL. The junction had 13 bases not matched to a gene; V was cut back by 3 bases and J by 2 bases. The CDR3 is made up of 20 amino acids. CDR3 DNA: TGCGCCAGCAGCCACCCCGTAACGACAGGGGGCTTTGCTGGGGCCAACGTCCTGACTTTC. As protein: CASSHPVTTGGFAGANVLTF.

The gene calls are TRBV2 and TRBJ1-2; no firm D call. Between the trimmed V and J ends, which lost 5 bases and 6 bases, there was a span of 13 bases. The CDR3 spans 13 residues. CDR1 and CDR2 (germline): SNHLY, FYNNEI. The CDR3 region is CASSRTVADGYTF. The CDR3 region has the DNA TGTGCCAGCAGTAGGACGGTGGCGGATGGCTACACCTTC.

The J gene is TRBJ2-1, the V gene TRBV6-4, with 7 bases fitting TRBD2. CDR1 and CDR2 (germline): MRHNA, SNTAGT. CDR3 length: 16 amino acids. J lost 7 bases, V lost 6 bases, and 15 bases had no gene match. CDR3 nucleotides: TGTGCCAGCAGCTTGGGTTTTGGGACTACAGGAAATGAGCAGTTCTTC. Translating it yields CASSLGFGTTGNEQFF.

The CDR3 region has the DNA TGTGCCAGCAGCGTAGGAGGGGGGGTCGGTACAGATACGCAGTATTTT. This gives the protein CASSVGGGVGTDTQYF. V gene TRBV9 combines with J gene TRBJ2-3; perhaps TRBD2 as D (7 bases). This CDR3 has 16 amino acids. V was shortened by 0 bases and J by 3 bases, with 14 bases between the two germline ends. Germline assignment: CDR1 SGDLS and CDR2 YYNGEE. The whole variable domain, remainder taken from reference TRBV9 and TRBJ2-3, is DSGVTQTPKHLITATGQRVTLRCSPRSGDLSVYWYQQSLDQGLQFLIQYYNGEERAKGNILERFSAQQFPDLHSELNLSSLELGDSALYFCASSVGGGVGTDTQYFGPGTRLTVL.

This clone was found a few times. Here the CDR3 reads CAISVGDSPLHF. CDR3 nucleotide sequence: TGTGCCATCAGTGTAGGGGACTCACCCCTCCACTTT. The chain has TRBV10-3 and TRBJ1-6, with a tentative D call TRBD1 (5 bases). The CDR3 loop spans 12 amino acids. V was pared by 4 bases and J by 10 bases, with 8 bases between. Germline V lookup: CDR1 ENHRY, CDR2 SYGVKD.

J is TRBJ2-7 and V is TRBV19; possible D gene TRBD1, 6 bases. CDR1 is LNHDA, CDR2 SQIVND, per germline (reference sequence). CDR3 length equals 14 residues. The germline V and J ends were trimmed by 4 bases and 4 bases, with 14 bases remaining between them. The CDR3 here is CASSNRDTGYEQYF. CDR3 nucleotides: TGTGCCAGTAGTAACCGGGACACAGGATACGAGCAGTACTTC.

The CDR3 nucleotides are TGTGCGTTTAAATCGGGACAGGGGAAAGAGACCCAGTACTTC. It yields the protein CAFKSGQGKETQYF. The V and J genes are TRBV5-4 and TRBJ2-5; 10 bases are a match to TRBD1. The CDR3 runs 14 residues. The germline V gene encodes CDR1 SGHNT and CDR2 YYREEE (reference sequence).

V and J are TRBV7-2 and TRBJ2-5; 13 bases line up with TRBD2. The CDR3 totals 16 residues. Germline CDR1 is SGHTA and CDR2 is FQGNSA. V lost 4 bases to trimming and J lost 4 bases; unmatched junction nucleotides: 6. The CDR3: CASSSGTSGEIETQYF. The DNA of the CDR3 is TGTGCCAGCAGCTCCGGGACTAGCGGGGAGATAGAGACCCAGTACTTC.

The CDR3 loop is CASSSTTQGEAFF. The CDR3 coding sequence is TGTGCCAGCAGCTCAACAACACAGGGTGAAGCTTTCTTT. V is TRBV7-2 and J is TRBJ1-1, with D perhaps matching TRBD1 (6 bases). The CDR3 length is 13 residues. From germline, CDR1 is SGHTA and CDR2 FQGNSA. The V and J ends lost 4 bases and 7 bases respectively, with 13 bases between them.

V usage is TRBV13 and J usage is TRBJ1-6; 8 positions agree with TRBD1. Germline V gene sequence: CDR1 PRHDT, CDR2 FYEKMQ (reference sequence). There are 17 residues in the CDR3. V shed 5 bases and J 10 bases; nucleotides not matched to a gene: 16. CDR3 region: CASSLWTGRKRESPLHF. The CDR3 nucleotides read TGTGCCAGCAGCCTCTGGACAGGGCGGAAGAGGGAGTCACCCCTCCACTTT.

V usage is TRBV2 and J usage is TRBJ1-5, with TRBD1 matching 7 bases. The J segment lost 0 bases and the V segment lost 7 bases, leaving 9 bases of the junction unmatched. The CDR3 is made up of 16 amino acids. Per the germline V gene, CDR1 is SNHLY and CDR2 is FYNNEI. The CDR3 sequence is CASTPGQLYSNQPQHF. The CDR3, as DNA: TGTGCCAGCACGCCGGGACAGCTTTATAGCAATCAGCCCCAGCATTTT.

The V and J genes are TRBV6-5 and TRBJ1-2; D is possibly TRBD1 (5 bases). The CDR3 loop spans 15 amino acids. Trimming left V 6 bases short and J 2 bases short, with 16 bases between. CDR1 is MNHEY and CDR2 is SVGAGI in the germline V gene. CDR3 in amino acids: CASSEGQGLNYGYTF. The CDR3 region has the DNA TGTGCCAGCAGCGAGGGGCAGGGTTTAAACTATGGCTACACCTTC.

The rearrangement joins TRBV29-1 to TRBJ2-5, with a tentative D call TRBD2 (5 bases). CDR1 SQVTM and CDR2 ANQGSEA come from the germline V gene. The CDR3 consists of 15 residues. The V end was cut by 4 bases, the J end by 5 bases, with 20 bases between. This CDR3 reads CSVGGAAPVRETQYF. In DNA, the CDR3 is TGCAGCGTTGGGGGAGCGGCCCCGGTTCGTGAGACCCAGTACTTC.

This clone was counted once. V usage is TRBV7-9 and J usage is TRBJ1-1; 9 bases are a match to TRBD1. The germline V gene has CDR1 SEHNR and CDR2 FQNEAQ (reference sequence). The CDR3 spans 14 residues. V lost 5 bases and J lost 1; bases outside the gene matches: 2. CDR3 nucleotides: TGTGCCAGCAGCAGGGACAGGGCGAACACTGAAGCTTTCTTT. This codes for CASSRDRANTEAFF.

This chain's CDR3 is CASNARSYEQYF. The CDR3 nucleotides are TGTGCCAGCAATGCCAGGTCCTACGAGCAGTACTTC. The chain is built from TRBV6-5 and TRBJ2-7; D is ambiguous. The V gene's germline CDR1 is MNHEY and CDR2 SVGAGI. The CDR3 has 12 residues. Between the trimmed V and J ends, which lost 7 bases and 1 base, there was a span of 8 bases.